The 21 T cell receptor beta chains below come from one sample, sequenced in a study of human T cells and chemical hapten exposure (dated by TCRdb to the early 2020s). Explained via the paper, the time point label denotes: healthy volunteer bleed at 6 weeks. Unfractionated whole blood was collected in Tempus Blood RNA tubes, and total RNA was extracted from that blood. Library preparation was by RACE. The instrument was a NextSeq 500. The public reads were run again by TCRdb, first through fastp at Q25 and then through MiXCR, and only productive beta chains were kept. A single entry per CDR3 protein holds the most common genes and DNA from its merged rows. Across this sample there are about 65,000 distinct CDR3 sequences, with around 6.3% seen only once. The ten largest clones represent around 3.4% of the sample. The sequenced sample consisted of whole blood. The receptors were gathered from a female donor in good health. Some clones in this sample may be carry-over from other donors' samples.

This chain links TRBV19 with TRBJ2-1, with D perhaps matching TRBD1 (5 bases). Germline CDR1 reads LNHDA; CDR2 reads SQIVND (reference sequence). V was pared by 6 bases and J by 5 bases, with 14 bases between. The CDR3 contains 14 residues. The CDR3 here is CASSRTSPNNEQFF. DNA for the CDR3: TGTGCCAGTAGCCGGACATCACCGAACAATGAGCAGTTCTTC. Supplemented by reference TRBV19 and TRBJ2-1, the full variable domain reads DGGITQSPKYLFRKEGQNVTLSCEQNLNHDAMYWYRQDPGQGLRLIYYSQIVNDFQKGDIAEGYSVSREKKESFPLTVTSAQKNPTAFYLCASSRTSPNNEQFFGPGTRLTVL.

This clonotype appeared many times. The chain joins TRBV6-6 to TRBJ2-6; no firm D call. The ends were cut back, 2 bases at V and 1 base at J, with 6 bases in the middle. This CDR3 is built from 15 residues. Germline V lookup: CDR1 MNHNY, CDR2 SVGAGI (reference sequence). CDR3 DNA sequence: TGTGCCAGCAGTTACGCGGCGTCTGGGGCCAACGTCCTGACTTTC. It yields the protein CASSYAASGANVLTF.

The sample holds many counts of this clonotype. V and J are TRBV11-2 and TRBJ1-1; a possible D gene is TRBD1 (6 bases). The CDR3 is made up of 14 amino acids. The germline V gene encodes CDR1 SGHAT and CDR2 FQNNGV. The germline V and J ends were trimmed by 6 bases and 3 bases, with 14 bases remaining between them. CDR3 region: CASSSHPGDTEAFF. DNA of the CDR3: TGTGCCAGCAGTTCTCACCCAGGGGACACTGAAGCTTTCTTT.

The chain is built from TRBV7-2 and TRBJ1-4; 8 nucleotides agree with TRBD1. V gave up 3 bases and J gave up 4 bases; unmatched junction bases: 10. Germline assignment: CDR1 SGHTA and CDR2 FQGNSA. There are 17 residues in the CDR3. CDR3 sequence: CASSLVPGQAYNEKLFF. DNA of the CDR3: TGTGCCAGCAGCTTGGTACCGGGACAGGCTTATAATGAAAAACTGTTTTTT.

This clonotype was seen a few times. The rearrangement links TRBV7-9 to TRBJ2-2; 9 positions agree with TRBD2. The CDR3 has 16 amino acids. The J segment lost 0 bases and the V segment lost 5 bases, leaving 4 bases of the junction unmatched. CDR1 SEHNR and CDR2 FQNEAQ come from the germline V gene (reference sequence). The CDR3 DNA reads as TGTGCCAGCAGCGGCGGGAGGGTTGCGAACACCGGGGAGCTGTTTTTT. Amino acid sequence: CASSGGRVANTGELFF.

This clonotype was seen many times. This rearrangement joins TRBV28 to TRBJ2-7; D is unclear. Germline lookup yields CDR1 MDHEN and CDR2 SYDVKM. The CDR3 covers 14 residues. Trimming cost V 2 bases and J 7 bases, with 15 bases left between them. CDR3 sequence reads: CASSLGQVEVEQYF. The CDR3 DNA sequence: TGTGCCAGCAGTTTAGGCCAGGTCGAAGTGGAGCAGTACTTC.

This clonotype occurred many times. The V gene is TRBV6-5, the J gene TRBJ1-5, with D tentatively TRBD1 (5 bases). Germline V lookup: CDR1 MNHEY, CDR2 SVGAGI. The CDR3 totals 15 residues. V lost 5 bases, J lost 6 bases, and 17 bases lay in between. The CDR3 sequence is CASSPPGGGSQPQHF. The CDR3 region has the DNA TGTGCCAGCAGTCCTCCGGGGGGGGGGAGTCAGCCCCAGCATTTT.

V is TRBV12-3 or TRBV12-4 and J is TRBJ1-2, with D possibly being TRBD1 (5 bases). The germline V and J ends were trimmed by 8 bases and 5 bases, with 12 bases remaining between them. The CDR3 spans 12 residues. CDR3 loop: CASSSRAYGYTF. The CDR3 coding sequence is TGTGCCAGCTCGAGCAGGGCGTATGGCTACACCTTC.

This clonotype was seen repeatedly, ten times or more. V usage is TRBV30 and J usage is TRBJ1-4, with a weak D call TRBD1 (5 bases). Germline CDR1 reads GTSNPN; CDR2 reads SVGIG (reference sequence). The CDR3 totals 15 residues. V lost 4 bases, J lost 7 bases, and 19 bases lay in between. The CDR3 is CAWTTAKSGGEKLFF. Here the CDR3 DNA reads TGTGCCTGGACCACCGCCAAGTCGGGGGGTGAAAAACTGTTTTTT. Full variable domain (rest looked up from reference TRBV30 and TRBJ1-4): SQTIHQWPATLVQPVGSPLSLECTVEGTSNPNLYWYRQAAGRGLQLLFYSVGIGQISSEVPQNLSASRPQDRQFILSSKKLLLSDSGFYLCAWTTAKSGGEKLFFGSGTQLSVL.

This clonotype was seen many times. The chain employs TRBV7-9 and TRBJ1-2; 7 bases map to TRBD1. The CDR3 has 13 residues. In germline, CDR1 is SEHNR, CDR2 FQNEAQ (reference sequence). The ends lost 4 bases at V and 2 bases at J; junction bases unmatched: 1. The CDR3 region is CASSSQGNYGYTF. CDR3 coding DNA: TGTGCCAGCAGCTCACAGGGGAACTATGGCTACACCTTC.

This clonotype was counted a few times. The chain joins TRBV12-3 or TRBV12-4 to TRBJ1-5; D ambiguous. V was cut by 3 bases and J by 1 base, with 10 bases left in between. This CDR3 contains 15 residues. The CDR3: CASSFSSGSNQPQHF. The CDR3 DNA reads as TGTGCCAGCAGTTTCAGTTCGGGGAGCAATCAGCCCCAGCATTTT.

In this sample, this clonotype turned up a few times. The chain recombines TRBV10-3 with TRBJ2-3; 7 bases are a match to TRBD2. The germline V gene has CDR1 ENHRY and CDR2 SYGVKD. CDR3 length: 14 residues. V lost 4 bases and J lost 6; bases outside the gene matches: 7. DNA for the CDR3: TGTGCCATCAGTGTAACAGCGGGATTTGATACGCAGTATTTT. It encodes CAISVTAGFDTQYF.

This clonotype was counted at least ten times. V usage is TRBV5-1 and J usage is TRBJ1-2; 7 bases match TRBD1. The CDR3 consists of 14 residues. Germline trimming cut 0 bases from V and 7 bases from J; bases unmatched to any gene: 6. From germline, CDR1 is SGHRS and CDR2 YFSETQ. This CDR3 is CASSLDPGGTGYTF. CDR3 DNA: TGCGCCAGCAGCTTGGACCCAGGGGGTACTGGCTACACCTTC.

This clonotype was recorded many times. The chain is built from TRBV6-5 and TRBJ2-1; the D is unclear. The CDR3 totals 13 residues. CDR1 MNHEY and CDR2 SVGAGI come from the germline V gene. Trimming removed 5 bases at V and 4 bases at J, with 9 bases between. The CDR3 region has the DNA TGTGCCAGCAGTCCCTCCCGTTACAATGAGCAGTTCTTC. Its protein is CASSPSRYNEQFF.

The table lists this clonotype with a few counts. This sequence joins TRBV7-8 and TRBJ1-2; perhaps TRBD1 as D (5 bases). Germline assignment: CDR1 SGHVS and CDR2 FQNEAQ. The V and J ends lost 3 bases and 1 base respectively, with 15 bases between them. The CDR3 sequence is 16 residues long. CDR3 nucleotides: TGTGCCAGCAGCTTGGATCAGGGTGGAGTTAACTATGGCTACACCTTC. Its translation: CASSLDQGGVNYGYTF.

Details on this clonotype: A clone one base away is much larger, so this may be a read error. J is TRBJ2-3 and V is TRBV6-2 or TRBV6-3; D call uncertain. The CDR3 has 14 amino acids. Germline V CDR1 and CDR2: MNHEY, SVGEGT. The CDR3 nucleotides read TGTGCCAGCAGGGATACCGTAAGCACAGAGACGCAGTATTTT. Its translation: CASRDTVSTETQYF.

J is TRBJ1-1 and V is TRBV30; no definite D call. Per the germline V gene, CDR1 is GTSNPN and CDR2 is SVGIG (reference sequence). The CDR3 has 10 amino acids. Between the trimmed V and J ends, which lost 1 base and 11 bases, there was a span of 8 bases. The CDR3 DNA reads as TGTGCCTGGAGTGAAGTTGCGGCTTTCTTT. It specifies CAWSEVAAFF.

The rearrangement joins TRBV29-1 to TRBJ1-1; perhaps TRBD1 as D (5 bases). Germline V gene lookup returns CDR1 SQVTM and CDR2 ANQGSEA. This CDR3 has 15 amino acids. The CDR3 coding sequence is TGCAGTGCTAGATTACAGGCTCAAAGGGGCACTGAAGCTTTCTTT. This translates into CSARLQAQRGTEAFF. Full variable domain (remainder filled in from reference TRBV29-1 and TRBJ1-1): SAVISQKPSRDICQRGTSLTIQCQVDSQVTMMFWYRQQPGQSLTLIATANQGSEATYESGFVIDKFPISRPNLTFSTLTVSNMSPEDSSIYLCSARLQAQRGTEAFFGQGTRLTVV.

Regarding this clonotype: The junction does not match germline at one end; this may be a read error. The rearrangement links TRBV7-9 to TRBJ2-3; D ambiguous. CDR3 size: 13 residues. Germline-derived CDR1 and CDR2 are SEHNR and FQNEAQ (reference sequence). CDR3 sequence: CPSSQDELDTQYF. CDR3 nucleotide sequence: TGTCCCAGCAGCCAGGACGAGTTGGATACGCAGTATTTT.

This clonotype was seen repeatedly, ten times or more. The chain employs TRBV7-2 and TRBJ2-3; TRBD1 agrees at 7 bases. The germline gives CDR1 SGHTA, CDR2 FQGNSA. The V segment lost 5 bases and the J segment 5 bases; nucleotides outside the gene matches: 7. The CDR3 covers 14 residues. This CDR3 reads CASSRQGVRDTQYF. The CDR3 coding sequence is TGTGCCAGCAGCCGACAGGGCGTGAGAGATACGCAGTATTTT.

This clonotype was recorded many times. This rearrangement joins TRBV6-2 or TRBV6-3 to TRBJ2-7; 9 bases are a match to TRBD2. The CDR3 sequence is 14 residues long. Germline-derived CDR1 and CDR2 are MNHEY and SVGEGT. V was pared by 4 bases and J by 4 bases, with 5 bases of the junction left unmatched. In DNA, the CDR3 is TGTGCCAGCAGTTCAGCGGGAGGCGAATACGAGCAGTACTTC. This gives the protein CASSSAGGEYEQYF.